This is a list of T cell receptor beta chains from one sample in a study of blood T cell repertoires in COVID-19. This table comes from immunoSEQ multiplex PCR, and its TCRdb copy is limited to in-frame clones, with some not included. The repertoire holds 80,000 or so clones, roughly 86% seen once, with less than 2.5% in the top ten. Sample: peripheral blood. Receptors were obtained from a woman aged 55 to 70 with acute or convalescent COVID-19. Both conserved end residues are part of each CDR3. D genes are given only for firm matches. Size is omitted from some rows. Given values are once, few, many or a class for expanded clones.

CDR3 DNA: TGTGCCAGCAGCTTAGGGGTGTCGGGCACTGAAGCTTTCTTT
CDR3 protein: CASSLGVSGTEAFF
D gene: NA
J gene: TRBJ1-1
clone size: NA
V gene: TRBV7-9

CDR3 DNA: TGTGCCAGCAGCAACCGGGACAACTACGAGCAGTACTTC
CDR3 protein: CASSNRDNYEQYF
D gene: NA
J gene: TRBJ2-7
clone size: NA
V gene: TRBV7-9

CDR3 DNA: TGTGCCAGCAGCCTCGGGGGGACTGTCACCTACGAGCAGTACTTC
CDR3 protein: CASSLGGTVTYEQYF
D gene: TRBD2
J gene: TRBJ2-7
clone size: NA
V gene: TRBV4-2

CDR3 DNA: TGTGCCAGCAGCGCGGGACTAGCGGGGGACCAGCAGTACTTC
CDR3 protein: CASSAGLAGDQQYF
D gene: TRBD2
J gene: TRBJ2-7
clone size: NA
V gene: TRBV7-9

CDR3 DNA: TGTGCCATCAGTGAGCCAAGCTATGCCGGGAGTGGCGAAAAACTGTTTTTT
CDR3 protein: CAISEPSYAGSGEKLFF
D gene: NA
J gene: TRBJ1-4
clone size: NA
V gene: TRBV10-3

CDR3 DNA: TGTGCCAGTTCTGTCACGGGATCCTATGGCTACACCTTC
CDR3 protein: CASSVTGSYGYTF
D gene: NA
J gene: TRBJ1-2
clone size: NA
V gene: TRBV6-6

CDR3 DNA: TGTGCCAGCAGCACACTAGCGGGGGGCTACAATGAGCAGTTCTTC
CDR3 protein: CASSTLAGGYNEQFF
D gene: TRBD2
J gene: TRBJ2-1
clone size: NA
V gene: TRBV7-2

CDR3 DNA: TGTGCCAGCAGTCTACTGGGGGCGGATGGCTACACCTTC
CDR3 protein: CASSLLGADGYTF
D gene: NA
J gene: TRBJ1-2
clone size: NA
V gene: TRBV27

CDR3 DNA: TGTGCCAGCAGCGGCTGGGGCGGGACAGCTCCCCAAGAGACCCAGTACTTC
CDR3 protein: CASSGWGGTAPQETQYF
D gene: NA
J gene: TRBJ2-5
clone size: few
V gene: TRBV9

CDR3 DNA: TGTGCCAGCAGTGCCGACAGGGAATACGTCTCCTCCTACACCTTC
CDR3 protein: CASSADREYVSSYTF
D gene: TRBD1
J gene: TRBJ1-2
clone size: NA
V gene: TRBV2

CDR3 DNA: TGTGCCAGCACCTTGTGGGGGGCAGATACGCAGTATTTT
CDR3 protein: CASTLWGADTQYF
D gene: NA
J gene: TRBJ2-3
clone size: NA
V gene: TRBV5-6

CDR3 DNA: TGTGCCAGCAGCTCCCCCGGGACAGGGGCGCAATATAATTCACCCCTCCACTTT
CDR3 protein: CASSSPGTGAQYNSPLHF
D gene: TRBD1
J gene: TRBJ1-6
clone size: NA
V gene: TRBV7-9

CDR3 DNA: TGCAGCGTTGACCCCCAGGAAGAGACCCAGTACTTC
CDR3 protein: CSVDPQEETQYF
D gene: NA
J gene: TRBJ2-5
clone size: NA
V gene: TRBV29-1

CDR3 DNA: TGTGCCAGCAGCCTCGGACTAGCGGGGGCCCTGAATGAGCAGTTCTTC
CDR3 protein: CASSLGLAGALNEQFF
D gene: TRBD2
J gene: TRBJ2-1
clone size: NA
V gene: TRBV7-2

CDR3 DNA: TGCGCCAGCAGTATGGGGCAGGGGGATAATTCACCCCTCCACTTT
CDR3 protein: CASSMGQGDNSPLHF
D gene: TRBD1
J gene: TRBJ1-6
clone size: NA
V gene: TRBV5-1

CDR3 DNA: TGTGCCAGCAGGCGCCCCGGGGGGCCCCAGCATTTT
CDR3 protein: CASRRPGGPQHF
D gene: NA
J gene: TRBJ1-5
clone size: once
V gene: TRBV6-5

CDR3 DNA: TGTGCCAGCAGCTTGGGGTCTAGCGGTATCTACGAGCAGTACTTC
CDR3 protein: CASSLGSSGIYEQYF
D gene: TRBD2
J gene: TRBJ2-7
clone size: NA
V gene: TRBV5-4

CDR3 DNA: TGTGCCAGCAGTCCGACTAGCTTGAGCACAGATACGCAGTATTTT
CDR3 protein: CASSPTSLSTDTQYF
D gene: TRBD2
J gene: TRBJ2-3
clone size: NA
V gene: TRBV3-1/TRBV3-2

CDR3 DNA: TGTGCCAGCAGGGGACAGGTAACAGATACGCAGTATTTT
CDR3 protein: CASRGQVTDTQYF
D gene: TRBD1
J gene: TRBJ2-3
clone size: NA
V gene: TRBV7-2

CDR3 DNA: TGTGCCAGCAGCTTTAGCGACAATGCTGGAAACACCATATATTTT
CDR3 protein: CASSFSDNAGNTIYF
D gene: NA
J gene: TRBJ1-3
clone size: NA
V gene: TRBV7-2

CDR3 DNA: TGTGCCAGCAGCGAACCGCCCGGGGGACAGTTTAATGAAAAACTGTTTTTT
CDR3 protein: CASSEPPGGQFNEKLFF
D gene: TRBD1
J gene: TRBJ1-4
clone size: NA
V gene: TRBV28

CDR3 DNA: TGTGCCAGCAGCCCGGGGAGTTGGCAGCCCCAGCATTTT
CDR3 protein: CASSPGSWQPQHF
D gene: NA
J gene: TRBJ1-5
clone size: few
V gene: TRBV3-1/TRBV3-2

CDR3 DNA: TGTGCCAGCAGCTTGTTTACTAGCGGGAGCCCTAGCTCCTACAATGAGCAGTTCTTC
CDR3 protein: CASSLFTSGSPSSYNEQFF
D gene: TRBD2
J gene: TRBJ2-1
clone size: NA
V gene: TRBV5-5

CDR3 DNA: TGTGCCAGCAGCTTAAGACTAGCGGGAGAAGTCGATGAGCAGTTCTTC
CDR3 protein: CASSLRLAGEVDEQFF
D gene: TRBD2
J gene: TRBJ2-1
clone size: NA
V gene: TRBV13

CDR3 DNA: TGTGCCAGCAGCCAGGGCAGAACTAACTATGGCTACACCTTC
CDR3 protein: CASSQGRTNYGYTF
D gene: NA
J gene: TRBJ1-2
clone size: NA
V gene: TRBV14

CDR3 DNA: TGTGCCAGCTCACCAATGCAGGGAGGGACCTACGAGCAGTACTTC
CDR3 protein: CASSPMQGGTYEQYF
D gene: TRBD2
J gene: TRBJ2-7
clone size: NA
V gene: TRBV18

CDR3 DNA: TGTGCCAGCAGCGTAATTGGACAGAACACTGAAGCTTTCTTT
CDR3 protein: CASSVIGQNTEAFF
D gene: NA
J gene: TRBJ1-1
clone size: once
V gene: TRBV9

CDR3 DNA: TGTGCCAGCAGGAGAAACACTGAAGCTTTCTTT
CDR3 protein: CASRRNTEAFF
D gene: NA
J gene: TRBJ1-1
clone size: NA
V gene: TRBV28

CDR3 DNA: TGTGCCAGCGATGAGGGAGAAGGAAACACCATATATTTT
CDR3 protein: CASDEGEGNTIYF
D gene: NA
J gene: TRBJ1-3
clone size: NA
V gene: TRBV5-3

CDR3 DNA: TGTGCCAGCAGCCCGAACGATGACAGGTGGCAGACCCAGTACTTC
CDR3 protein: CASSPNDDRWQTQYF
D gene: NA
J gene: TRBJ2-5
clone size: NA
V gene: TRBV11-2

CDR3 DNA: TGTGCCAGCAGGGCCAAGGTAGATAGCCACGAGCAGTACTTC
CDR3 protein: CASRAKVDSHEQYF
D gene: NA
J gene: TRBJ2-7
clone size: NA
V gene: TRBV25-1

CDR3 DNA: TGTGCCAGCAGTTCAACCGGGGAGCTGTTTTTT
CDR3 protein: CASSSTGELFF
D gene: NA
J gene: TRBJ2-2
clone size: NA
V gene: TRBV12-3/TRBV12-4

CDR3 DNA: TGTGCCAGCAGCTTATATGCCGGGACAGGGGGCAATGAGCAGTTCTTC
CDR3 protein: CASSLYAGTGGNEQFF
D gene: TRBD1
J gene: TRBJ2-1
clone size: NA
V gene: TRBV7-6

CDR3 DNA: TGTGCCAGCACCACAGGGGAAGAGACCCAGTACTTC
CDR3 protein: CASTTGEETQYF
D gene: TRBD1
J gene: TRBJ2-5
clone size: NA
V gene: TRBV12-3/TRBV12-4

CDR3 DNA: TGTGCCAGCAGCTTAGTTTTGGCAGGCAATCAGCCCCAGCATTTT
CDR3 protein: CASSLVLAGNQPQHF
D gene: NA
J gene: TRBJ1-5
clone size: NA
V gene: TRBV7-9

CDR3 DNA: TGTGCCAGCAGTTTTTTACAGACCGCTGGGGAGCAGTACTTC
CDR3 protein: CASSFLQTAGEQYF
D gene: NA
J gene: TRBJ2-7
clone size: NA
V gene: TRBV28

CDR3 DNA: TGTGCCAGCAGCCGAGTTTCAACTAATGAAAAACTGTTTTTT
CDR3 protein: CASSRVSTNEKLFF
D gene: NA
J gene: TRBJ1-4
clone size: NA
V gene: TRBV9

CDR3 DNA: TGTGCCAGCAGTCCCTGGCGGAACTACAATGAGCAGTTCTTC
CDR3 protein: CASSPWRNYNEQFF
D gene: NA
J gene: TRBJ2-1
clone size: few
V gene: TRBV6-2/TRBV6-3

CDR3 DNA: TGCGCCAGCACCTTCGTGCCGCCCCTACACAATGAGCAGTTCTTC
CDR3 protein: CASTFVPPLHNEQFF
D gene: NA
J gene: TRBJ2-1
clone size: few
V gene: TRBV10-2

CDR3 DNA: TGTGCCGAGTCCGGGGGGGCTACAATGTCCACTGAGCAGTTCTTC
CDR3 protein: CAESGGATMSTEQFF
D gene: TRBD2
J gene: TRBJ2-1
clone size: NA
V gene: TRBV10-3

CDR3 DNA: TGTGCCACCCGCTTCCAGGGTGAGACCCAGTACTTC
CDR3 protein: CATRFQGETQYF
D gene: NA
J gene: TRBJ2-5
clone size: NA
V gene: TRBV12-3/TRBV12-4

CDR3 DNA: TGTGCCAGCAGCTTAGACAGGGGCAATGAGCAGTTCTTC
CDR3 protein: CASSLDRGNEQFF
D gene: TRBD1
J gene: TRBJ2-1
clone size: NA
V gene: TRBV28

CDR3 DNA: TGTGCCAGTAGTATACGGGACAGGATGAGAGAAGCTTTCTTT
CDR3 protein: CASSIRDRMREAFF
D gene: TRBD1
J gene: TRBJ1-1
clone size: NA
V gene: TRBV19

CDR3 DNA: TGTGCCAGCAGCTTAGGGAGGGCTGGAGGGACTGAAGCTTTCTTT
CDR3 protein: CASSLGRAGGTEAFF
D gene: NA
J gene: TRBJ1-1
clone size: NA
V gene: TRBV7-6

CDR3 DNA: TGTGCCAGCAGACCCCCGGCCCAGGGGGGAAATACCGGGGAGCTGTTTTTT
CDR3 protein: CASRPPAQGGNTGELFF
D gene: NA
J gene: TRBJ2-2
clone size: NA
V gene: TRBV7-2

CDR3 DNA: TGTGCCAGCAGCCAAAGGACAGACTATGGCTACACCTTC
CDR3 protein: CASSQRTDYGYTF
D gene: NA
J gene: TRBJ1-2
clone size: NA
V gene: TRBV14